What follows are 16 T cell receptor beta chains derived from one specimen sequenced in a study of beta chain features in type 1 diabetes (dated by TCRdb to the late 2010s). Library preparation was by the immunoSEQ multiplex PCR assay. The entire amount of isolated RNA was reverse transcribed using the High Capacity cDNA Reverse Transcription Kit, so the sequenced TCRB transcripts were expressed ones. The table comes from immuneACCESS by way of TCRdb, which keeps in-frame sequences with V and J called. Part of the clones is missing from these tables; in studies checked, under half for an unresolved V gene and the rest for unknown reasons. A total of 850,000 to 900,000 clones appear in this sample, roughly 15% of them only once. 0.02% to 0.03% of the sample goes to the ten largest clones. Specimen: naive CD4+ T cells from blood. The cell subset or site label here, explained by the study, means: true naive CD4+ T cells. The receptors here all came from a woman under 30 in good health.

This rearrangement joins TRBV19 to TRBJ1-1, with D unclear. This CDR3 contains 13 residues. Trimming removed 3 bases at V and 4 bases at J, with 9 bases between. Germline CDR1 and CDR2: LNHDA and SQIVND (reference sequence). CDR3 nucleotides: TGTGCCAGTAGTATGAGAGGGCTCACTGAAGCTTTCTTT. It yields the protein CASSMRGLTEAFF.

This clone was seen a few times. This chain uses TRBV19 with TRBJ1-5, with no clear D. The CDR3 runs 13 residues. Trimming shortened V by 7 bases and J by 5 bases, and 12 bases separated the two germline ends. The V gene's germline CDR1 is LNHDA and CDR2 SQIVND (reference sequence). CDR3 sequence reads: CASTINRHQPQHF. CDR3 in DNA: TGTGCCAGTACCATTAACAGACATCAGCCCCAGCATTTT.

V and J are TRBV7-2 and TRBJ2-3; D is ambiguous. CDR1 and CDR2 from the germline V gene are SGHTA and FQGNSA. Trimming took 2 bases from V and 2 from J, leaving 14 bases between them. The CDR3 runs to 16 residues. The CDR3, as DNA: TGTGCCAGCAGCTTACCGGAGATCGGCTACACAGATACGCAGTATTTT. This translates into CASSLPEIGYTDTQYF.

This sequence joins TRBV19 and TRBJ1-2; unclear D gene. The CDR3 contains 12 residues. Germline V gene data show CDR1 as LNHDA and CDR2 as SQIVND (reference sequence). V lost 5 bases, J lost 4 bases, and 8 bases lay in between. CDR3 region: CASSEASYGYTF. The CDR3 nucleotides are TGTGCCAGTAGTGAGGCATCCTATGGCTACACCTTC.

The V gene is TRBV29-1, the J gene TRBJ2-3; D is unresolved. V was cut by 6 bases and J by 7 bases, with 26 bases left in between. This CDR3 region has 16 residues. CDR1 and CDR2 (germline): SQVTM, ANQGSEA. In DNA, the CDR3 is TGCAGCGTAAAAATAAAGTCCACACCTCTAGTGCATACGCAGTATTTT. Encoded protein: CSVKIKSTPLVHTQYF.

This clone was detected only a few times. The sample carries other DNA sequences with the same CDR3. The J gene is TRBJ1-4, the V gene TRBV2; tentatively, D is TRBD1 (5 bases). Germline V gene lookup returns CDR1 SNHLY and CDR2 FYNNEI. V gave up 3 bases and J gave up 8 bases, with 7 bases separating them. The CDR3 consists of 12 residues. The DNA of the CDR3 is TGTGCCAGCAGTGATAGGGGCGAAAAACTGTTTTTT. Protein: CASSDRGEKLFF.

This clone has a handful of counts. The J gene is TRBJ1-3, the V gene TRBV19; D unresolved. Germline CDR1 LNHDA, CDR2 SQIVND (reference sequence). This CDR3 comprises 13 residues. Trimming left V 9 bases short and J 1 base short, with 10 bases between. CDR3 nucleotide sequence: TGTGCCAGCCAATCGGGATCTGGAAACACCATATATTTT. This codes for CASQSGSGNTIYF. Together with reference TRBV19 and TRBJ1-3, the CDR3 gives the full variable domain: DGGITQSPKYLFRKEGQNVTLSCEQNLNHDAMYWYRQDPGQGLRLIYYSQIVNDFQKGDIAEGYSVSREKKESFPLTVTSAQKNPTAFYLCASQSGSGNTIYFGEGSWLTVV.

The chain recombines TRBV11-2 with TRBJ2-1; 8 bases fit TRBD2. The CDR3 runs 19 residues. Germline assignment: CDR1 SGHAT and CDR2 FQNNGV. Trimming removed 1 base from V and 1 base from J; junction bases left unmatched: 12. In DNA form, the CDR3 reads TGTGCCAGCAGCTTAGTAGGTCGGGAGGGAGGTAGGTCCTACAATGAGCAGTTCTTC. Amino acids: CASSLVGREGGRSYNEQFF.

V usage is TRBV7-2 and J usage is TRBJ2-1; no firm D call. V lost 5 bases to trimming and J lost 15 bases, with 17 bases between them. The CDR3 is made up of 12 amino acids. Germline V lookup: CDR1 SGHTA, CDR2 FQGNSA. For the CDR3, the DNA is TGTGCCAGCAGCCGCACGGCGGCAGGTGGGTTCTTC. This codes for CASSRTAAGGFF.

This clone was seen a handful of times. CDR3 nucleotide sequence: TGTGCCAGCAGCTTCCGTGCGGCGGGAGAAGAGACCCAGTACTTC. It yields the protein CASSFRAAGEETQYF. V gene TRBV7-2 combines with J gene TRBJ2-5, with TRBD2 matching 7 bases. The CDR3 totals 15 residues. CDR1 and CDR2 (germline): SGHTA, FQGNSA. V lost 3 bases and J lost 3; bases outside the gene matches: 7.

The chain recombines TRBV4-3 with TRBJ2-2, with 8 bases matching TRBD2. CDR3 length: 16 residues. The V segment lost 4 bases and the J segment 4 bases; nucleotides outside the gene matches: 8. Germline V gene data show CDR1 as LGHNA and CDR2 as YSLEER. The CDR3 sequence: CASSLREGRATGELFF. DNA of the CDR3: TGCGCCAGCAGCCTTCGGGAGGGCCGAGCCACCGGGGAGCTGTTTTTT.

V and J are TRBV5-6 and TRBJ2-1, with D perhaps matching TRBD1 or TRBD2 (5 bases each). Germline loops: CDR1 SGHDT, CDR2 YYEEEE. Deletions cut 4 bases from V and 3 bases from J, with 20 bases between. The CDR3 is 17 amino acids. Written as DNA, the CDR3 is TGTGCCAGCAGCCAGTTTGGGGCCGGGACCCACTACAATGAGCAGTTCTTC. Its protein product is CASSQFGAGTHYNEQFF.

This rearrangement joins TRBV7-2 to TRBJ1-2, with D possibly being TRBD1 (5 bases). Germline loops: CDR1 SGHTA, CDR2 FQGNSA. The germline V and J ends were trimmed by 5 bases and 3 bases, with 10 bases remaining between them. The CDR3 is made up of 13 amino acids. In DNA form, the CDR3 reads TGTGCCAGCAGCCGGACACAGGACTATGGCTACACCTTC. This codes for CASSRTQDYGYTF.

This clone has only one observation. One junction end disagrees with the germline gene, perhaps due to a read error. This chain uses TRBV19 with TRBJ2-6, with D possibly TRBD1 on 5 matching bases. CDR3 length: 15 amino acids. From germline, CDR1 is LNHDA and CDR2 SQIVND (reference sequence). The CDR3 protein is CASVRTHFGANVLTF. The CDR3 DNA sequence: TGTGCCAGCGTCAGGACGCACTTTGGGGCCAATGTCCTGACTTTC.

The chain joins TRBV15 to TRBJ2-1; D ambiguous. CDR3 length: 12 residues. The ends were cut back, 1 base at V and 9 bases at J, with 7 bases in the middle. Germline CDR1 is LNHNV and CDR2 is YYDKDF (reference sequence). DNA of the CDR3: TGTGCCACCAGCAGAGTGGAAAGTGAGCAGTTCTTC. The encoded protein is CATSRVESEQFF.

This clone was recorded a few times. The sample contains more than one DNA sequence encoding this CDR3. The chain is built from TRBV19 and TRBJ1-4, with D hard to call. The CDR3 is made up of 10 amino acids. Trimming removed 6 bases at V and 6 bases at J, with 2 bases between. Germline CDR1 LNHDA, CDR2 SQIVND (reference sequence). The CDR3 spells CASRDEKLFF. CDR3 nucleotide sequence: TGTGCCAGTAGGGATGAAAAACTGTTTTTT.